The 26 T cell receptor beta chains in this list originate from one sample, sequenced in a study of T cells in Graves' hyperthyroidism and ophthalmopathy. RNA transcripts gave rise to amplified TCR beta CDR3 regions. The primer set for the first-round RT-PCR of the TCR CDR3 was HTBI. TCRdb called the multiplex PCR reads again in MiXCR, with one record for every CDR3 protein. The data show roughly 200,000 distinct CDR3 sequences, 18% seen once. The sample consisted of blood. These receptors were taken from a middle-aged man with Graves' hyperthyroidism.

The chain is built from TRBV9 and TRBJ2-1; D is unclear. There are 15 residues in the CDR3. Germline-derived CDR1 and CDR2 are SGDLS and YYNGEE. The V end lost 0 bases, the J end lost 2 bases, and 9 bases lay between the germline ends. CDR3 in DNA: TGTGCCAGCAGCGTAGATGGGATGACCTACAATGAGCAGTTCTTC. Residues: CASSVDGMTYNEQFF.

There are many counts of this clonotype. The chain couples TRBV24-1 to TRBJ2-5, with TRBD1 matching 10 bases. This CDR3 region has 16 residues. Germline CDR1 is KGHDR and CDR2 is SFDVKD. V lost 1 base and J lost 4; bases outside the gene matches: 5. CDR3: CATSDFGTGDIETQYF. CDR3 nucleotide sequence: TGTGCCACCAGTGATTTCGGGACAGGGGACATAGAGACCCAGTACTTC.

This clonotype was counted at least ten times. The CDR3 DNA reads TGTGCCAGCAGTTTAAGGACAGCGGGAGAAAAACTGTTTTTT. Translation: CASSLRTAGEKLFF. The V call is TRBV12-3 or TRBV12-4, the J call TRBJ1-4, with a weak D call TRBD1 (6 bases). The CDR3 consists of 14 residues. V shed 2 bases and J shed 8 bases, with 12 bases lying between them.

This clonotype was counted at least ten times. As DNA, the CDR3 is TGTGCCAGCAGCTTAGTGATGGGGGAGCTGTTTTTT. Translated, it gives CASSLVMGELFF. The chain employs TRBV11-2 and TRBJ2-2; no definite D call. The V end was cut by 1 base, the J end by 8 bases, with 5 bases between. Germline V gives CDR1 SGHAT, CDR2 FQNNGV. The CDR3 is 12 residues long.

This clonotype was counted ten times or more. V usage is TRBV7-2 and J usage is TRBJ2-3, with 12 nucleotides matching TRBD2. V lost 7 bases, J lost 5 bases, and 1 base stayed unmatched. The germline V gene encodes CDR1 SGHTA and CDR2 FQGNSA. This CDR3 is 13 amino acids long. CDR3: CASMTSGGDTQYF. The DNA for the CDR3 is TGTGCCAGCATGACTAGCGGGGGAGATACGCAGTATTTT.

The V gene is TRBV18, the J gene TRBJ2-7; tentative D call: TRBD1 (6 bases). V lost 5 bases and J lost 3, with 14 bases in between. The germline gives CDR1 KGHSH, CDR2 LQKENI. This CDR3 contains 14 residues. CDR3 nucleotides: TGTGCCAGCTCATCCGACAGGACCTACTACGAGCAGTACTTC. It yields the protein CASSSDRTYYEQYF.

This clonotype was seen once. A much larger clonotype is one base distant, so this may be a read error. The chain has TRBV6-1 and TRBJ1-6, with D maybe TRBD1 (5 bases). The V gene's germline CDR1 is MNHNS and CDR2 SASEGT. The CDR3 extends over 14 amino acids. The CDR3 is CASSERGPHSPLYF. The DNA of the CDR3 is TGTGCCAGCAGTGAAAGGGGCCCCCATTCACCCCTCTACTTT.

At least ten counts were recorded for this clonotype. The genes are TRBV20-1 and TRBJ1-5; TRBD1 aligns across 8 bases. Germline values: CDR1 DFQATT, CDR2 SNEGSKA (reference sequence). V lost 0 bases, J lost 7 bases, and 5 bases stayed unmatched. CDR3 length: 14 residues. Written as DNA, the CDR3 is TGCAGTGCTAGAGATAGGACAGGGAAGCAGCCCCAGCATTTT. As protein: CSARDRTGKQPQHF.

This clonotype was observed a few times. This may stem from a read error, because a much larger clone lies one nucleotide away. The chain uses TRBV7-2 and TRBJ2-7, with D possibly being TRBD1 (5 bases). V was trimmed by 3 bases and J by 7 bases, leaving 16 bases between them. CDR1 SGHTA and CDR2 FQGNSA come from the germline V gene. This CDR3 comprises 14 residues. The CDR3 nucleotides are TGTGCCAGCAGCTTTCTCGAGACAGTCGGGGAGCAGTACTTC. Protein: CASSFLETVGEQYF.

This clonotype is a singleton in its sample. The J gene is TRBJ2-7, the V gene TRBV7-2; possible D gene TRBD1, 6 bases. Germline V gives CDR1 SGHTA, CDR2 FQGNSA. CDR3 length: 14 residues. The V and J ends lost 1 base and 6 bases respectively, with 13 bases between them. The CDR3 DNA is TGTGCCAGCAGCTTAGACTCGGGACAAAGCGAGCAGTACTTC. Its translation: CASSLDSGQSEQYF.

This clonotype has only a few counts. This chain uses TRBV3-1 with TRBJ2-2, with a possible D match to TRBD2 (5 bases). Trimming removed 1 base at V and 4 bases at J, with 16 bases between. CDR1 and CDR2 from the germline V gene are LGHDT and YNNKEL (reference sequence). The CDR3 length is 17 residues. CDR3 loop: CASSQGGVLRVTGELFF. CDR3 bases: TGTGCCAGCAGCCAAGGTGGTGTCCTGCGGGTCACCGGGGAGCTGTTTTTT. Together with reference TRBV3-1 and TRBJ2-2, the CDR3 gives the full variable domain: DTAVSQTPKYLVTQMGNDKSIKCEQNLGHDTMYWYKQDSKKFLKIMFSYNNKELIINETVPNRFSPKSPDKAHLNLHINSLELGDSAVYFCASSQGGVLRVTGELFFGEGSRLTVL.

This clonotype was recorded many times. J is TRBJ1-2 and V is TRBV5-1; TRBD1 matches 10 bases. CDR1 SGHRS and CDR2 YFSETQ come from the germline V gene. CDR3 length: 13 residues. The trim removed 3 bases at V and 8 bases at J, leaving 4 bases unmatched. The CDR3 DNA follows: TGCGCCAGCAGCTCGACAGGGGGCCGGGGCTACACCTTC. The encoded protein is CASSSTGGRGYTF.

The chain has TRBV27 and TRBJ2-6; D may be TRBD1 (6 bases). Germline-derived CDR1 and CDR2 are MNHEY and SMNVEV (reference sequence). V was shortened by 7 bases and J by 4 bases, with 14 bases between the two germline ends. This CDR3 is built from 15 residues. The CDR3 sequence is CASTASGAGANVLTF. As DNA, the CDR3 is TGTGCCAGCACCGCCTCAGGGGCCGGGGCCAACGTCCTGACTTTC.

Many counts were recorded for this clonotype. This sequence joins TRBV11-2 and TRBJ2-2, with 14 bases matching TRBD2. CDR1 is SGHAT and CDR2 is FQNNGV in the germline V gene. J gave up 4 bases and V 5 bases, and 3 bases lay outside the gene matches. The CDR3 is 16 amino acids. Written as DNA, the CDR3 is TGTGCCAGCAGCCCGGGACTAGCGGGGGCCACCGGGGAGCTGTTTTTT. This translates into CASSPGLAGATGELFF.

As to this clonotype: With a much larger clone just one base away, this may be a read error. The conserved phenylalanine or tryptophan is not found at the CDR3 terminus, so this likely reflects a read error. J is TRBJ1-5 and V is TRBV6-2 or TRBV6-3; D uncertain. V gave up 11 bases and J gave up 1 base, with 9 bases separating them. Germline V gene data show CDR1 as MNHEY and CDR2 as SVGEGT. The CDR3 runs 12 residues. The CDR3 DNA reads as TGTGCCGCCGGGGAGAGCAATCAGCCCCAGCATCTT. Protein product: CAAGESNQPQHL.

The chain combines TRBV5-1 with TRBJ2-7, with D hard to call. Germline V gives CDR1 SGHRS, CDR2 YFSETQ. Trimming pared 4 bases from V and 7 bases from J, leaving 18 bases between. This CDR3 has 14 amino acids. The CDR3 DNA reads as TGCGCCAGCAGCCCAACACGTAGTTACGGAGAGCAGTACTTC. The encoded protein is CASSPTRSYGEQYF.

This clonotype showed up many times. The chain has TRBV20-1 and TRBJ2-7, with 13 bases that match TRBD2. J gave up 2 bases and V 2 bases, and 6 bases lay outside the gene matches. The CDR3 loop spans 16 amino acids. Germline V lookup: CDR1 DFQATT, CDR2 SNEGSKA (reference sequence). The CDR3 here is CSARYGLAGVPYEQYF. The CDR3 region has the DNA TGCAGTGCTAGATACGGACTAGCGGGGGTGCCCTACGAGCAGTACTTC.

Many counts were recorded for this clonotype. V and J are TRBV3-1 and TRBJ2-2; 11 nucleotides align to TRBD2. Trimming cost V 2 bases and J 4 bases; bases outside gene matches: 0. Germline V lookup: CDR1 LGHDT, CDR2 YNNKEL (reference sequence). The CDR3 consists of 15 residues. CDR3 nucleotide sequence: TGTGCCAGCAGCCAACTAGCGGGGGGCACCGGGGAGCTGTTTTTT. It specifies CASSQLAGGTGELFF.

This clonotype was counted at least ten times. This chain links TRBV20-1 with TRBJ2-5; 8 bases match TRBD2. The length of the CDR3 is 14 residues. From germline, CDR1 is DFQATT and CDR2 SNEGSKA (reference sequence). Trimming cost V 0 bases and J 5 bases; bases outside gene matches: 5. The CDR3 DNA reads TGCAGTGCTAGAGATTTGCGGGGGGTGGAGACCCAGTACTTC. Encoded protein: CSARDLRGVETQYF.

The table lists this clonotype with many counts. V usage is TRBV18 and J usage is TRBJ1-2, with 7 bases matching TRBD1. CDR3 length: 14 amino acids. Germline loops: CDR1 KGHSH, CDR2 LQKENI. The V gene end was trimmed by 3 bases and the J gene end by 8 bases; junction bases not matched to a gene: 9. CDR3 sequence reads: CASSPYRQGGGYTF. DNA for the CDR3: TGTGCCAGCTCACCTTATCGACAGGGCGGCGGCTACACCTTC.

This clonotype showed up many times. The chain employs TRBV28 and TRBJ2-5; the D gene is possibly TRBD1 (5 bases). The CDR3 has 14 residues. Germline V gene lookup returns CDR1 MDHEN and CDR2 SYDVKM. Trimming pared 3 bases from V and 0 bases from J, leaving 8 bases between. This CDR3 is CASSFRGYQETQYF. The CDR3 coding sequence is TGTGCCAGCAGTTTTAGGGGATACCAAGAGACCCAGTACTTC.

This rearrangement joins TRBV28 to TRBJ1-5, with D possibly matching TRBD1 (6 bases). The CDR3 has 16 residues. The V end was cut by 1 base, the J end by 2 bases, with 12 bases between. From germline, CDR1 is MDHEN and CDR2 SYDVKM. CDR3: CASSLSRGGRNQPQHF. The CDR3 DNA is TGTGCCAGCAGTTTATCAAGGGGGGGGCGCAATCAGCCCCAGCATTTT.

A word on this clonotype: One end of the junction varies from germline; a read error may be responsible. The rearrangement uses TRBV7-7 and TRBJ2-2, with 8 bases aligning to TRBD2. Germline V gene data show CDR1 as SSHAT and CDR2 as FNYEAQ (reference sequence). The CDR3 sequence is 14 residues long. The CDR3 nucleotides read TGTGCTAGCAGCTTATCCAGCGGGGGTGGGGAGCTGTTTTTT. Translated, it gives CASSLSSGGGELFF.

Many counts were recorded for this clonotype. The rearrangement joins TRBV5-1 to TRBJ1-1, with D possibly matching TRBD1 (5 bases). The ends were cut back, 2 bases at V and 1 base at J, with 9 bases in the middle. The CDR3 extends over 14 amino acids. Germline V gene sequence: CDR1 SGHRS, CDR2 YFSETQ. The CDR3 spells CASSLGVANTEAFF. The CDR3 nucleotides are TGCGCCAGCAGCTTAGGGGTAGCGAACACTGAAGCTTTCTTT.

This clonotype appeared many times. The chain uses TRBV28 and TRBJ1-2; 9 bases fit TRBD1. The V and J ends lost 3 bases and 4 bases, in that order; junction bases with no gene match: 6. Germline CDR1 and CDR2: MDHEN and SYDVKM. The CDR3 contains 15 residues. The CDR3 DNA is TGTGCCAGCAGTTTCGGGACAGGGTGGGTCTATGGCTACACCTTC. Translation gives CASSFGTGWVYGYTF.

This clonotype was seen repeatedly, ten times or more. The chain carries TRBV7-2 and TRBJ2-7; D may match TRBD1 or TRBD2 (5 bases each). CDR1 and CDR2 from the germline V gene are SGHTA and FQGNSA. This CDR3 has 15 residues. The germline V and J ends were trimmed by 2 bases and 5 bases, with 16 bases remaining between them. CDR3 DNA: TGTGCCAGCAGCTTATGGGCAGGACGAGGGGACGAGCAGTACTTC. Translated, it gives CASSLWAGRGDEQYF. Supplemented by reference TRBV7-2 and TRBJ2-7, the full variable domain reads GAGVSQSPSNKVTEKGKDVELRCDPISGHTALYWYRQSLGQGLEFLIYFQGNSAPDKSGLPSDRFSAERTGGSVSTLTIQRTQQEDSAVYLCASSLWAGRGDEQYFGPGTRLTVT.